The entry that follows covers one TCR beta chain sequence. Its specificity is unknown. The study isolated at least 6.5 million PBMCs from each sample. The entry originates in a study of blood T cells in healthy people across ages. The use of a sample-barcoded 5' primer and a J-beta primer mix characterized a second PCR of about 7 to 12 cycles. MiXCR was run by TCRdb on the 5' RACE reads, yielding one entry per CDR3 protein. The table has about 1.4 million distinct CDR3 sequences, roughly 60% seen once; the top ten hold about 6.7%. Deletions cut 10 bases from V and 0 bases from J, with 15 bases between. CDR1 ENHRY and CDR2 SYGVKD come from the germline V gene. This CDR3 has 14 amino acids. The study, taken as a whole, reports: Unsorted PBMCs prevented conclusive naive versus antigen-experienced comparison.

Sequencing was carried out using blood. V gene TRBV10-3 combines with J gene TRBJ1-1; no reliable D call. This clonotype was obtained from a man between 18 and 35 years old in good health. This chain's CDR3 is CASEGGLMNTEAFF. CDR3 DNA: TGTGCCAGCGAGGGCGGCCTTATGAACACTGAAGCTTTCTTT.